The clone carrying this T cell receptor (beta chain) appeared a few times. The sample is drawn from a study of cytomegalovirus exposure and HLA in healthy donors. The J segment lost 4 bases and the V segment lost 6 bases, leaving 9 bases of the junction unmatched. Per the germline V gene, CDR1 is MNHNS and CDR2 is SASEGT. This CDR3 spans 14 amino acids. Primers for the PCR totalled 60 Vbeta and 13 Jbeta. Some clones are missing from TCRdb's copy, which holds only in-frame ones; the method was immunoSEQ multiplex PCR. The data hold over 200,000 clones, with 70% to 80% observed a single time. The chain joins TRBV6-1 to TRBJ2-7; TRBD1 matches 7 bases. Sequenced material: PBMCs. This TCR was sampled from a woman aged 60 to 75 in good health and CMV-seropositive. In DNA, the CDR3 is TGTGCCAGCAGAAAGACAGGGTTCCCTTACGAGCAGTACTTC. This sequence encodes CASRKTGFPYEQYF.